These 30 T cell receptor beta chains were all obtained from the same sample, sequenced in a study of blood T cell repertoires in COVID-19. Libraries were prepared by immunoSEQ multiplex PCR; TCRdb keeps only in-frame clonotypes and omits some of them. The profile covers over 55,000 clones, with under 95% appearing a single time and more than 8% taken by the ten largest. Specimen: peripheral blood. Receptors originate from a human donor in a cohort sampled during active COVID-19.

The V call is TRBV27, the J call TRBJ2-7; TRBD2 matches at 12 bases. CDR3 length: 16 amino acids. Germline CDR1 and CDR2: MNHEY and SMNVEV (reference sequence). J gave up 3 bases and V 4 bases, and 7 bases lay outside the gene matches. CDR3 bases: TGTGCCAGCAGTTCACGGACTAGCGGGGAGGTCTACGAGCAGTACTTC. Protein sequence: CASSSRTSGEVYEQYF.

CDR3 in DNA: TGTGCCAGCAGTTTATCGTGGCTAGGCGAGCAGTACTTC. It is translated as CASSLSWLGEQYF. The rearrangement joins TRBV27 to TRBJ2-7, with no clear D. Between the trimmed V and J ends, which lost 0 bases and 6 bases, there was a span of 9 bases. This CDR3 contains 13 residues. Germline lookup yields CDR1 MNHEY and CDR2 SMNVEV (reference sequence).

This chain connects TRBV5-4 to TRBJ2-7; a possible D gene is TRBD1 (7 bases). From germline, CDR1 is SGHNT and CDR2 YYREEE (reference sequence). Trimming removed 2 bases from V and 5 bases from J, with 20 bases in between. This CDR3 spans 16 amino acids. This CDR3 reads CASSFGGGDSYHEQYF. The CDR3 nucleotides read TGTGCCAGCAGCTTCGGGGGTGGGGACAGTTATCACGAGCAGTACTTC.

The chain's CDR3 is CASSLSTGQGLGYTF. The CDR3 region has the DNA TGTGCCAGCAGCCTATCTACCGGACAGGGTCTAGGCTACACCTTC. The chain joins TRBV5-4 to TRBJ1-2, with 8 bases identical to TRBD1. The germline CDR1 and CDR2 sequences are SGHNT and YYREEE (reference sequence). J gave up 8 bases and V 4 bases, and 13 bases lay outside the gene matches. There are 15 residues in the CDR3.

In its sample, this clone was seen once. V usage is TRBV3-1 (or the pseudogene TRBV3-2) and J usage is TRBJ1-1; 8 nucleotides align to TRBD1. Germline loops: CDR1 LGHDT, CDR2 YNNKEL (reference sequence). V lost 11 bases, J lost 0 bases, and 8 bases stayed unmatched. This CDR3 comprises 14 residues. The CDR3 region has the DNA TGTGCCCCACGGACAGGGTCCATGAACACTGAAGCTTTCTTT. Residues: CAPRTGSMNTEAFF.

The V call is TRBV11-2, the J call TRBJ2-3, with unresolved D. V was clipped by 5 bases and J by 6 bases, with 15 bases between them. Germline V gene sequence: CDR1 SGHAT, CDR2 FQNNGV. The length of the CDR3 is 14 residues. The CDR3, as DNA: TGTGCCAGCAGCCTCGTCCCGCAGAGGGATACGCAGTATTTT. This encodes CASSLVPQRDTQYF.

This clone is a singleton in its sample. The CDR3 nucleotides are TGTGCCAGCAGCCGAGCTACCACAGGTCTTACCTACGAGCAGTACTTC. Its translation: CASSRATTGLTYEQYF. The chain uses TRBV4-2 and TRBJ2-7; D perhaps matches TRBD1 (5 bases). The CDR3 length is 16 residues. Germline V lookup: CDR1 LGHNA, CDR2 YNFKEQ. Trimming removed 4 bases at V and 2 bases at J, with 18 bases between.

The CDR3 region has the DNA TGTGCCAGCAGCTTGAAGGGCGAGGGCCCCTTGATTCTACGAGGGCAGTACTTC. Residues: CASSLKGEGPLILRGQYF. V and J are TRBV7-2 and TRBJ2-7; TRBD2 is a possible D gene (5 bases). CDR3 length: 18 amino acids. Germline CDR1 SGHTA, CDR2 FQGNSA. V lost 3 bases and J 9 bases, leaving 30 bases between the germline ends.

J is TRBJ2-7 and V is TRBV9, with D tentatively TRBD1 (5 bases). The CDR3 covers 15 residues. Germline CDR1 and CDR2: SGDLS and YYNGEE. V lost 0 bases and J 2 bases, leaving 12 bases between the germline ends. This CDR3 is CASSVGQNFPYEQYF. Here the CDR3 DNA reads TGTGCCAGCAGCGTAGGACAGAATTTTCCCTACGAGCAGTACTTC.

V usage is TRBV7-2 and J usage is TRBJ2-7; a possible D gene is TRBD1 (5 bases). This CDR3 contains 14 residues. Trimming pared 4 bases from V and 0 bases from J, leaving 10 bases between. CDR1 is SGHTA, CDR2 FQGNSA, per germline. The CDR3 DNA follows: TGTGCCAGCAGCTCTCAGACAGACTCCTACGAGCAGTACTTC. The encoded protein is CASSSQTDSYEQYF.

The chain couples TRBV2 to TRBJ1-6, with D uncertain. The V gene's germline CDR1 is SNHLY and CDR2 FYNNEI. The CDR3 covers 14 residues. Trimming removed 1 base from V and 7 bases from J, with 8 bases in between. The CDR3 nucleotides are TGTGCCAGCAGTGAAGGCCGGTTGAATTCACCCCTCCACTTT. Translating it yields CASSEGRLNSPLHF.

V is TRBV3-1 (or the pseudogene TRBV3-2) and J is TRBJ1-4; D may be TRBD1 (6 bases). The CDR3 runs to 16 residues. V lost 1 base to trimming and J lost 6 bases, with 15 bases between them. Germline V CDR1 and CDR2: LGHDT, YNNKEL (reference sequence). The CDR3 nucleotides are TGTGCCAGCAGCCAAGCTAGCTGGCCAGGGGATGAAAAACTGTTTTTT. This translates into CASSQASWPGDEKLFF.

V is TRBV2 and J is TRBJ2-3; 7 bases align to TRBD2. The CDR3 length is 14 residues. Germline values: CDR1 SNHLY, CDR2 FYNNEI. V gave up 2 bases and J gave up 6 bases; unmatched junction bases: 5. The CDR3 DNA is TGTGCCAGCAGTGAACGGCGGGGGTCGGATACGCAGTATTTT. It encodes CASSERRGSDTQYF.

The chain joins TRBV6-5 to TRBJ2-7; maybe TRBD1 (5 bases). With 7 bases removed from V and 3 bases from J, the gap between germline ends came to 13 bases. CDR3 length: 13 residues. Germline V gene sequence: CDR1 MNHEY, CDR2 SVGAGI. The CDR3: CASMKGRIYEQYF. In DNA, the CDR3 is TGTGCCAGCATGAAGGGGCGCATCTACGAGCAGTACTTC.

The chain is built from TRBV29-1 and TRBJ2-7; 8 nucleotides align to TRBD1. CDR3 size: 13 residues. The V gene's germline CDR1 is SQVTM and CDR2 ANQGSEA. Trimming removed 3 bases from V and 4 bases from J; junction bases left unmatched: 5. The CDR3: CSVETGEEYEQYF. Here the CDR3 DNA reads TGCAGCGTTGAGACAGGGGAAGAGTACGAGCAGTACTTC.

The chain links TRBV7-9 to TRBJ2-7; D perhaps matches TRBD2 (5 bases). The CDR3 covers 15 residues. Trimming pared 4 bases from V and 4 bases from J, leaving 17 bases between. Germline V gene data show CDR1 as SEHNR and CDR2 as FQNEAQ (reference sequence). CDR3 DNA sequence: TGTGCCAGCAGCTACTCCTCGGGAACACGATACGAGCAGTACTTC. Translating it yields CASSYSSGTRYEQYF.

This chain uses TRBV6-2 or TRBV6-3 with TRBJ1-1, with no clear D. The V gene's germline CDR1 is MNHEY and CDR2 SVGEGT. This CDR3 is 15 amino acids long. V was pared by 4 bases and J by 0 bases, with 12 bases between. CDR3 amino acids: CASSSSRGLNTEAFF. The CDR3 DNA reads as TGTGCCAGCAGTTCCTCCCGGGGTCTGAACACTGAAGCTTTCTTT.

The V gene is TRBV3-1 (or the pseudogene TRBV3-2), the J gene TRBJ1-6; D possibly corresponds to TRBD1 (6 bases). There are 18 residues in the CDR3. Looked up from germline, CDR1 is LGHDT and CDR2 is YNNKEL (reference sequence). V was trimmed by 1 base and J by 5 bases, leaving 18 bases between them. The CDR3 sequence: CASSQAPSVGADNSPLHF. For the CDR3, the DNA is TGTGCCAGCAGCCAAGCCCCCTCAGTGGGGGCCGATAATTCACCCCTCCACTTT.

DNA of the CDR3: TGCGCCAGCAGCCCGAGCGGGGGTCCCTACGAGCAGTACTTC. Translated, it gives CASSPSGGPYEQYF. The chain combines TRBV4-1 with TRBJ2-7; TRBD2 matches 8 bases. The CDR3 totals 14 residues. Trimming took 4 bases from V and 2 from J; bases not matched to a gene: 4. Germline V CDR1 and CDR2: MGHRA, YSYEKL.

The chain is built from TRBV27 and TRBJ2-7; 11 bases line up with TRBD1. CDR3 length: 15 amino acids. Germline V gives CDR1 MNHEY, CDR2 SMNVEV (reference sequence). The junction had 7 bases not matched to a gene; V was cut back by 5 bases and J by 4 bases. CDR3 loop: CASSPRTGGGYEQYF. The CDR3 nucleotides are TGTGCCAGCAGTCCCCGGACAGGGGGCGGGTACGAGCAGTACTTC.

This clone was seen just once. The chain carries TRBV5-1 and TRBJ2-5, with TRBD2 as a possible D gene (6 bases). The V end lost 4 bases, the J end lost 5 bases, and 15 bases lay between the germline ends. This CDR3 comprises 14 residues. Germline V gene data show CDR1 as SGHRS and CDR2 as YFSETQ. The CDR3 DNA reads TGCGCCAGCAGCCCGACCCGACTAGGTGAGACCCAGTACTTC. Residues: CASSPTRLGETQYF.

This sequence joins TRBV10-3 and TRBJ2-2, with D possibly TRBD1 on 6 matching bases. CDR1 is ENHRY, CDR2 SYGVKD, per germline. Trimming cost V 5 bases and J 5 bases, with 6 bases left between them. The CDR3 spans 12 residues. The CDR3 sequence is CAISTGTGELFF. Written as DNA, the CDR3 is TGTGCCATCAGTACAGGGACCGGGGAGCTGTTTTTT.

The J gene is TRBJ1-3, the V gene TRBV30, with D hard to call. V was shortened by 6 bases and J by 1 base, with 10 bases between the two germline ends. This CDR3 is built from 13 residues. Germline CDR1 and CDR2: GTSNPN and SVGIG (reference sequence). As DNA, the CDR3 is TGTGCCTGCAACACAGTGTCTGGAAACACCATATATTTT. Translating it yields CACNTVSGNTIYF.

This clone was recorded a few times. The gene calls are TRBV7-9 and TRBJ1-1; tentative D call: TRBD1 (6 bases). The length of the CDR3 is 12 residues. V lost 10 bases, J lost 1 base, and 10 bases lay in between. Per germline, CDR1 SEHNR and CDR2 FQNEAQ (reference sequence). In DNA, the CDR3 is TGTGCCATCTCACAGGGGAACACTGAAGCTTTCTTT. Its protein product is CAISQGNTEAFF.

V gene TRBV11-2 combines with J gene TRBJ2-1; the match to TRBD2 covers 8 bases. V shed 2 bases and J 2 bases; nucleotides not matched to a gene: 8. Germline lookup yields CDR1 SGHAT and CDR2 FQNNGV. This CDR3 is built from 17 residues. CDR3 region: CASSLTFLAGPYNEQFF. In nucleotides, the CDR3 is TGTGCCAGCAGCTTAACCTTCCTAGCGGGCCCCTACAATGAGCAGTTCTTC.

The V gene is TRBV19, the J gene TRBJ1-3; TRBD1 aligns across 7 bases. Germline V gene sequence: CDR1 LNHDA, CDR2 SQIVND (reference sequence). The CDR3 contains 16 residues. V shed 6 bases and J 0 bases; nucleotides not matched to a gene: 8. CDR3 sequence: CASSYRGPFSGNTIYF. The CDR3 region has the DNA TGTGCCAGTAGCTACAGGGGCCCGTTCTCTGGAAACACCATATATTTT.

This chain joins TRBV7-6 and TRBJ2-7; 10 bases fit TRBD2. The J segment lost 0 bases and the V segment lost 1 base, leaving 6 bases of the junction unmatched. The CDR3 covers 17 residues. Germline CDR1 SGHVS, CDR2 FNYEAQ. The CDR3 spells CASSLENSGGDSYEQYF. The CDR3 DNA reads TGTGCCAGCAGCTTAGAGAACAGCGGGGGGGACTCCTACGAGCAGTACTTC.

The CDR3 DNA sequence: TGTGCCAGCAGCCCAGCGTGGGGCCCAAACTGGGATGAGCAGTTCTTC. It translates to CASSPAWGPNWDEQFF. The rearrangement uses TRBV11-2 and TRBJ2-1, with D possibly being TRBD1 (5 bases). This CDR3 has 16 amino acids. V lost 5 bases, J lost 8 bases, and 22 bases lay in between. Germline CDR1 and CDR2: SGHAT and FQNNGV.

This chain connects TRBV12-3 or TRBV12-4 to TRBJ1-1; possible D gene TRBD1, 5 bases. The CDR3 has 13 amino acids. With 3 bases removed from V and 4 bases from J, the gap between germline ends came to 9 bases. The CDR3 region is CASSFGGSTEAFF. CDR3 nucleotides: TGTGCCAGCAGTTTTGGGGGGTCCACTGAAGCTTTCTTT.

J is TRBJ1-6 and V is TRBV2; 7 nucleotides match TRBD1. The V gene end was trimmed by 1 base and the J gene end by 7 bases; junction bases not matched to a gene: 4. Germline V gene sequence: CDR1 SNHLY, CDR2 FYNNEI. The CDR3 sequence is 15 residues long. The CDR3 coding sequence is TGTGCCAGCAGTGAAGGGGGACAGACAAATTCACCCCTCCACTTT. Protein sequence: CASSEGGQTNSPLHF.